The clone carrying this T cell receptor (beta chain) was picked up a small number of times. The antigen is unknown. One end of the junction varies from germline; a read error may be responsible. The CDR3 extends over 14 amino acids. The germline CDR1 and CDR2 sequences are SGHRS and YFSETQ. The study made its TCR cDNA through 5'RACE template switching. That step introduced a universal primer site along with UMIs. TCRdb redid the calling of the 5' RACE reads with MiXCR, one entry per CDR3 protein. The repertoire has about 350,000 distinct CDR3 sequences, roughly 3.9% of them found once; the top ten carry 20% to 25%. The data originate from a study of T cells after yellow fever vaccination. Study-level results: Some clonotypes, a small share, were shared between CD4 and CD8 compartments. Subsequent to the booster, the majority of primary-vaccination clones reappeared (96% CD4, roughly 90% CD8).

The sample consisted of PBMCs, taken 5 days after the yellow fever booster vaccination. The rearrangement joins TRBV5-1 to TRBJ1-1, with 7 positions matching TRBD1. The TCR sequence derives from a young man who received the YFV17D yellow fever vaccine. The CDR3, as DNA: TGCGCCAGCAGCTGGCGGGAGGGGGCAACTGTAGCTTTCTTT. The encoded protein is CASSWREGATVAFF.